Presented here are 11 T cell receptor beta chains from one specimen sequenced in a study of cytomegalovirus exposure and HLA in healthy donors. PCR used 60 Vbeta primers and 13 Jbeta primers. Clones were sequenced by immunoSEQ multiplex PCR, and TCRdb holds only the in-frame ones, with some missing. There are 100,000 or so clones in the sample; roughly 79% occur only once, and under 2% lies in the top ten. The sequenced material came from PBMCs. Source of these receptors: a woman aged 40 to 55 in good health and CMV-seronegative.

V gene TRBV7-2 combines with J gene TRBJ2-7; D possibly corresponds to TRBD2 (5 bases). Germline V gene sequence: CDR1 SGHTA, CDR2 FQGNSA. The length of the CDR3 is 14 residues. Deletions cut 1 base from V and 0 bases from J, with 7 bases between. The CDR3 loop reads CASSLDGNSYEQYF. The CDR3 DNA is TGTGCCAGCAGCTTAGACGGGAACTCCTACGAGCAGTACTTC.

In this sample, this clone turned up once. This chain uses TRBV4-3 with TRBJ1-6; 7 bases match TRBD1. Trimming cost V 5 bases and J 9 bases; bases outside gene matches: 10. The CDR3 runs to 15 residues. Germline CDR1 LGHNA, CDR2 YSLEER. The CDR3 DNA reads as TGCGCCAGCAGCATATTCGAGGGGGCGAGTTCACCCCTCCACTTT. Protein: CASSIFEGASSPLHF.

V gene TRBV2 combines with J gene TRBJ1-5; D is ambiguous. Germline-derived CDR1 and CDR2 are SNHLY and FYNNEI. The CDR3 has 14 residues. V lost 8 bases to trimming and J lost 4 bases, with 15 bases between them. CDR3 nucleotide sequence: TGTGCCAGCCGATGGCAGGCGCCAAATCAGCCCCAGCATTTT. Its protein product is CASRWQAPNQPQHF.

The chain links TRBV15 to TRBJ1-2, with D possibly TRBD1 on 5 matching bases. Germline V gene lookup returns CDR1 LNHNV and CDR2 YYDKDF (reference sequence). The CDR3 loop spans 16 amino acids. Trimming removed 0 bases from V and 4 bases from J, with 15 bases in between. CDR3 in amino acids: CATSRDSGGRGYGYTF. CDR3 DNA: TGTGCCACCAGCAGAGATTCGGGGGGGAGAGGCTATGGCTACACCTTC.

The chain joins TRBV7-6 to TRBJ2-3; TRBD1 aligns across 7 bases. CDR1 and CDR2 (germline): SGHVS, FNYEAQ. The CDR3 is 14 amino acids. V was pared by 8 bases and J by 5 bases, with 10 bases of the junction left unmatched. The CDR3 protein is CASETTGYQDTQYF. The DNA of the CDR3 is TGTGCCAGCGAAACGACAGGGTATCAAGATACGCAGTATTTT.

This chain uses TRBV29-1 with TRBJ2-2; 8 bases are a match to TRBD1. V lost 6 bases, J lost 0 bases, and 6 bases stayed unmatched. The CDR3 sequence is 15 residues long. CDR1 and CDR2 from the germline V gene are SQVTM and ANQGSEA. The DNA of the CDR3 is TGCAGCGTCTTCCCAGGGGGCGCGAACACCGGGGAGCTGTTTTTT. It translates to CSVFPGGANTGELFF.

The chain links TRBV29-1 to TRBJ2-1, with D possibly being TRBD2 (7 bases). The CDR3 spans 14 residues. The germline V and J ends were trimmed by 7 bases and 4 bases, with 17 bases remaining between them. The germline CDR1 and CDR2 sequences are SQVTM and ANQGSEA. The CDR3 DNA reads as TGCAGCGGACTCGCCGGGGGGCAGTACAATGAGCAGTTCTTC. Protein product: CSGLAGGQYNEQFF.

This chain joins TRBV6-5 and TRBJ1-1; 7 bases are a match to TRBD1. The germline V gene encodes CDR1 MNHEY and CDR2 SVGAGI. The CDR3 is made up of 13 amino acids. Trimming removed 5 bases from V and 8 bases from J; junction bases left unmatched: 8. The CDR3 sequence is CASSPTTGAEAFF. CDR3 nucleotide sequence: TGTGCCAGCAGTCCTACCACAGGGGCCGAAGCTTTCTTT.

V gene TRBV6-5 combines with J gene TRBJ2-1, with 8 bases that match TRBD2. The V segment lost 0 bases and the J segment 7 bases; nucleotides outside the gene matches: 8. The CDR3 extends over 16 amino acids. Germline V gene sequence: CDR1 MNHEY, CDR2 SVGAGI. In nucleotides, the CDR3 is TGTGCCAGCAGTTACTCGACCGGGAGGGCGGTTAATGAGCAGTTCTTC. Translated, it gives CASSYSTGRAVNEQFF.

V is TRBV30 and J is TRBJ2-3; D is possibly TRBD1 (6 bases). This CDR3 region has 14 residues. Looked up from germline, CDR1 is GTSNPN and CDR2 is SVGIG (reference sequence). Trimming pared 3 bases from V and 2 bases from J, leaving 12 bases between. The CDR3 sequence: CAWRQGHVTDTQYF. The CDR3 region has the DNA TGTGCCTGGAGGCAGGGACATGTCACAGATACGCAGTATTTT.

This chain's CDR3 is CAWSTSGGETQYF. CDR3 sequence (DNA): TGTGCCTGGAGTACTAGCGGGGGGGAGACCCAGTACTTC. The chain carries TRBV30 and TRBJ2-5; TRBD2 aligns across 12 bases. The CDR3 length is 13 residues. Germline CDR1 GTSNPN, CDR2 SVGIG (reference sequence). Trimming removed 2 bases from V and 5 bases from J; junction bases left unmatched: 0.